Below, 21 T cell receptor beta chains from the same sample are listed, as sequenced in a study of blood T cell repertoires in COVID-19. Sequenced by immunoSEQ multiplex PCR; TCRdb stores in-frame clones only, minus some. The sample carries 300,000 to 400,000 clones, 88% recorded once. Sequencing used PBMCs or T cells enriched from blood (not recorded which). Receptors originate from a young woman who had recovered from COVID-19.

This rearrangement joins TRBV19 to TRBJ1-5, with a possible D match to TRBD1 (5 bases). The V end was cut by 1 base, the J end by 0 bases, with 10 bases between. CDR3 length equals 16 residues. Germline V gives CDR1 LNHDA, CDR2 SQIVND (reference sequence). The CDR3 region is CASSIGAGYSNQPQHF. The CDR3 coding sequence is TGTGCCAGTAGTATAGGGGCAGGGTATAGCAATCAGCCCCAGCATTTT.

This clone appeared once. The chain joins TRBV30 to TRBJ2-3; TRBD2 agrees at 10 bases. This CDR3 has 15 residues. CDR1 and CDR2 (germline): GTSNPN, SVGIG (reference sequence). The junction had 5 bases not matched to a gene; V was cut back by 2 bases and J by 3 bases. CDR3 sequence: CAWSFGTSATDTQYF. The CDR3 DNA sequence: TGTGCCTGGAGTTTCGGGACTAGCGCGACAGATACGCAGTATTTT.

The V call is TRBV10-3, the J call TRBJ2-1; perhaps TRBD2 as D (6 bases). V shed 4 bases and J shed 3 bases, with 19 bases lying between them. Germline-derived CDR1 and CDR2 are ENHRY and SYGVKD. The CDR3 is 17 residues long. The CDR3 loop is CAISGGNGAGFYNEQFF. The CDR3 nucleotides read TGTGCCATCAGTGGTGGGAACGGGGCGGGGTTCTACAATGAGCAGTTCTTC.

This clone was recorded only once. The chain has TRBV28 and TRBJ1-5; a weak D match, TRBD1 (6 bases). V was shortened by 3 bases and J by 1 base, with 19 bases between the two germline ends. This CDR3 region has 18 residues. CDR1 is MDHEN, CDR2 SYDVKM, per germline. The CDR3 is CASSFFRVGTKSNQPQHF. In nucleotides, the CDR3 is TGTGCCAGCAGTTTCTTTAGAGTCGGGACAAAAAGCAATCAGCCCCAGCATTTT.

The rearrangement links TRBV7-9 to TRBJ1-2; D uncertain. V lost 3 bases and J 4 bases, leaving 12 bases between the germline ends. The CDR3 spans 14 residues. CDR1 is SEHNR, CDR2 FQNEAQ, per germline (reference sequence). The CDR3 nucleotides read TGTGCCAGCAGCTTTTCACAAGATTCCTATGGCTACACCTTC. Its protein is CASSFSQDSYGYTF.

This clone showed up just once. The V and J genes are TRBV5-6 and TRBJ1-5; perhaps TRBD1 as D (6 bases). Trimming shortened V by 4 bases and J by 0 bases, and 11 bases separated the two germline ends. CDR1 SGHDT and CDR2 YYEEEE come from the germline V gene. This CDR3 is built from 15 residues. CDR3 amino acids: CASSLQGYSNQPQHF. CDR3 DNA: TGTGCCAGCAGCCTTCAGGGGTATAGCAATCAGCCCCAGCATTTT. Using reference TRBV5-6 and TRBJ1-5 for the parts outside the CDR3, the full variable domain is DAGVTQSPTHLIKTRGQQVTLRCSPKSGHDTVSWYQQALGQGPQFIFQYYEEEERQRGNFPDRFSGHQFPNYSSELNVNALLLGDSALYLCASSLQGYSNQPQHFGDGTRLSIL.

This clone was seen only once. The chain has TRBV24-1 and TRBJ1-5, with D possibly matching TRBD1 (6 bases). The CDR3 sequence is 17 residues long. CDR1 KGHDR and CDR2 SFDVKD come from the germline V gene. The V and J ends lost 0 bases and 0 bases respectively, with 11 bases between them. CDR3 nucleotide sequence: TGTGCCACCAGTGATTTGTTTAGGGGGTATAGCAATCAGCCCCAGCATTTT. Protein product: CATSDLFRGYSNQPQHF.

This clone was observed a single time. J is TRBJ1-2 and V is TRBV27; 7 nucleotides match TRBD1. CDR3 length: 13 amino acids. After removal of 6 bases from V and 3 bases from J, the junction contained 4 bases not matched to a gene. Germline CDR1 reads MNHEY; CDR2 reads SMNVEV (reference sequence). CDR3 in amino acids: CASSSQGYYGYTF. CDR3 bases: TGTGCCAGCAGCTCACAGGGGTACTATGGCTACACCTTC.

This clone was picked up one time. V usage is TRBV7-9 and J usage is TRBJ1-6, with a possible D match to TRBD1 (6 bases). The V gene's germline CDR1 is SEHNR and CDR2 FQNEAQ (reference sequence). The V end was cut by 5 bases, the J end by 10 bases, with 18 bases between. The CDR3 has 15 amino acids. The CDR3 sequence: CASSRGITGWSPLHF. Written as DNA, the CDR3 is TGTGCCAGCAGCCGTGGCATTACAGGGTGGTCACCCCTCCACTTT.

A remark on this clone: Within the sample, other DNA sequences also encode this same CDR3. The rearrangement joins TRBV2 to TRBJ1-2; D gene uncertain. The V gene lost 6 bases and the J gene lost 2 bases, with 7 bases spanning the gap. The CDR3 length is 12 residues. The germline V gene encodes CDR1 SNHLY and CDR2 FYNNEI. The CDR3 bases are TGTGCCAGCAGAGGGAGCAACTATGGCTACACCTTC. Amino acids: CASRGSNYGYTF.

The chain recombines TRBV2 with TRBJ1-1; TRBD1 matches 11 bases. Germline CDR1 and CDR2: SNHLY and FYNNEI. J lost 5 bases, V lost 4 bases, and 9 bases had no gene match. This CDR3 is 16 amino acids long. The CDR3 reads CASSARGTGGRTEAFF. The CDR3 region has the DNA TGTGCCAGCAGTGCCCGGGGGACAGGGGGTAGGACTGAAGCTTTCTTT.

The chain recombines TRBV6-4 with TRBJ2-6, with D unclear. This CDR3 region has 15 residues. Trimming cost V 0 bases and J 1 base, with 4 bases left between them. Germline loops: CDR1 MRHNA, CDR2 SNTAGT. The CDR3 DNA follows: TGTGCCAGCAGTGACTCCAGGTCTGGGGCCAACGTCCTGACTTTC. Protein sequence: CASSDSRSGANVLTF.

This chain joins TRBV7-2 and TRBJ1-2, with 10 bases lining up with TRBD1. The CDR3 is made up of 15 amino acids. Germline lookup yields CDR1 SGHTA and CDR2 FQGNSA. V lost 5 bases, J lost 6 bases, and 9 bases stayed unmatched. CDR3 sequence reads: CASSVSGTGVNGYTF. As DNA, the CDR3 is TGTGCCAGCAGCGTCTCCGGGACAGGGGTAAATGGCTACACCTTC.

The chain carries TRBV9 and TRBJ1-1, with D uncertain. There are 15 residues in the CDR3. The V gene lost 0 bases and the J gene lost 3 bases, with 12 bases spanning the gap. Germline V lookup: CDR1 SGDLS, CDR2 YYNGEE. The DNA of the CDR3 is TGTGCCAGCAGCGTAGATGATCTCCGGGACACTGAAGCTTTCTTT. Its protein is CASSVDDLRDTEAFF. The full variable domain, in which reference TRBV9 and TRBJ1-1 provide the parts outside the CDR3, is DSGVTQTPKHLITATGQRVTLRCSPRSGDLSVYWYQQSLDQGLQFLIQYYNGEERAKGNILERFSAQQFPDLHSELNLSSLELGDSALYFCASSVDDLRDTEAFFGQGTRLTVV.

The genes are TRBV7-3 and TRBJ1-1; 8 nucleotides line up with TRBD1. The CDR3 is made up of 13 amino acids. Per germline, CDR1 SGHTA and CDR2 FQGTGA. Trimming cost V 5 bases and J 4 bases; bases outside gene matches: 3. CDR3: CASSLTGGTEAFF. The CDR3 coding sequence is TGTGCCAGCAGCCTCACAGGGGGCACTGAAGCTTTCTTT. The full variable domain, rest sourced from reference TRBV7-3 and TRBJ1-1, is GAGVSQTPSNKVTEKGKYVELRCDPISGHTALYWYRQSLGQGPEFLIYFQGTGAADDSGLPNDRFFAVRPEGSVSTLKIQRTERGDSAVYLCASSLTGGTEAFFGQGTRLTVV.

This rearrangement joins TRBV2 to TRBJ2-4, with 8 nucleotides matching TRBD1. J gave up 6 bases and V 10 bases, and 8 bases lay outside the gene matches. Germline V CDR1 and CDR2: SNHLY, FYNNEI. This CDR3 is 13 amino acids long. This chain's CDR3 is CATATGVGNIQYF. CDR3 nucleotide sequence: TGTGCCACCGCGACAGGGGTCGGAAACATTCAGTACTTC.

This clone turned up a few times. CDR3 DNA: TGTGCCAGCAGCTTGGGGGACAGGGCTGCTGGGGCCAACGTCCTGACTTTC. Its protein is CASSLGDRAAGANVLTF. V and J are TRBV5-4 and TRBJ2-6; 9 nucleotides agree with TRBD1. Germline V gene lookup returns CDR1 SGHNT and CDR2 YYREEE (reference sequence). This CDR3 is 17 amino acids long. With 0 bases clipped from V and 2 bases from J, the junction kept 3 bases outside the gene matches.

This clone was counted a single time. The chain couples TRBV9 to TRBJ2-7; a weak D match, TRBD2 (6 bases). This CDR3 has 15 amino acids. CDR1 is SGDLS and CDR2 is YYNGEE in the germline V gene. The germline V and J ends were trimmed by 0 bases and 7 bases, with 17 bases remaining between them. Here the CDR3 DNA reads TGTGCCAGCAGCGTAGGACGCCCCGGGGGATTGGAGCAGTACTTC. It specifies CASSVGRPGGLEQYF.

This chain joins TRBV6-5 and TRBJ2-5, with D uncertain. Germline CDR1 MNHEY, CDR2 SVGAGI. The CDR3 sequence is 13 residues long. Trimming removed 5 bases at V and 2 bases at J, with 9 bases between. CDR3 protein: CASSRHGQETQYF. DNA for the CDR3: TGTGCCAGCAGTCGACACGGACAAGAGACCCAGTACTTC.

The chain couples TRBV7-9 to TRBJ2-5; 10 nucleotides line up with TRBD2. CDR1 is SEHNR, CDR2 FQNEAQ, per germline (reference sequence). V lost 0 bases and J lost 4; bases outside the gene matches: 2. The CDR3 has 15 amino acids. Here the CDR3 reads CASSLALAGGETQYF. The CDR3 DNA reads TGTGCCAGCAGCTTAGCTTTAGCGGGGGGAGAGACCCAGTACTTC.

The V call is TRBV11-2, the J call TRBJ2-5; D is perhaps TRBD2 (6 bases). The V end was cut by 3 bases, the J end by 5 bases, with 10 bases between. CDR1 is SGHAT and CDR2 is FQNNGV in the germline V gene. CDR3 length equals 13 residues. CDR3 sequence (DNA): TGTGCCAGCAGCTTTGGGGACTTGGAGACCCAGTACTTC. Translating gives CASSFGDLETQYF.